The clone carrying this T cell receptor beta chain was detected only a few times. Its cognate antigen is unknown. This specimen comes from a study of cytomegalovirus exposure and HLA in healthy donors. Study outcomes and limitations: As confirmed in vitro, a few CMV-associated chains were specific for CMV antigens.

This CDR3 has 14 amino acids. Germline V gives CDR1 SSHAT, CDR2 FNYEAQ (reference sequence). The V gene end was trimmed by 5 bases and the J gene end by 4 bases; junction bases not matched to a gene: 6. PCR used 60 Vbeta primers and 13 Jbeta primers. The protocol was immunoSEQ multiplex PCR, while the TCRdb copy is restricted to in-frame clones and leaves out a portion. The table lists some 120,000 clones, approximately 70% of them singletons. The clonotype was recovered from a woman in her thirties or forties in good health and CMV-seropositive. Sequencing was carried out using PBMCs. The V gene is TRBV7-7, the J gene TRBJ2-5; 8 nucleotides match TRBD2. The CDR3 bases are TGTGCCAGCAGCCTTAGCGGGATGGGAGAGACCCAGTACTTC. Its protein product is CASSLSGMGETQYF. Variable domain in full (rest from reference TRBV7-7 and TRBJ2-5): GAGVSQSPRYKVTKRGQDVTLRCDPISSHATLYWYQQALGQGPEFLTYFNYEAQPDKSGLPSDRFSAERPEGSISTLTIQRTEQRDSAMYRCASSLSGMGETQYFGPGTRLLVL.